Shown below are 15 T cell receptor beta chains from a single sample sequenced in a study of T cells in Graves' hyperthyroidism and ophthalmopathy. Amplification of TCR beta CDR3 regions was performed using RNA transcripts as template. During a first-round RT-PCR of the TCR CDR3, the HTBI primer set was used. TCRdb recomputed calls from the multiplex PCR reads with MiXCR, one row per CDR3 protein. Seen here are roughly 700,000 distinct CDR3 sequences, approximately 15% observed once, and the top ten hold around a sixth. Sequencing was done on a sample of blood. The origin of the receptors is a man aged 50 to 60 with Graves' hyperthyroidism.

This clonotype was detected ten times or more. This chain joins TRBV11-2 and TRBJ2-7; TRBD1 aligns across 8 bases. Germline V lookup: CDR1 SGHAT, CDR2 FQNNGV. This CDR3 comprises 15 residues. J lost 7 bases, V lost 4 bases, and 12 bases had no gene match. The CDR3 DNA is TGTGCCAGCAGCTCCTCCCCGGACAGGGCCAGTGAGCAGTACTTC. It encodes CASSSSPDRASEQYF.

This clonotype occurred a few times. The rearrangement joins TRBV5-4 to TRBJ2-2; no firm D call. The CDR3 totals 17 residues. Trimming shortened V by 2 bases and J by 2 bases, and 16 bases separated the two germline ends. In germline, CDR1 is SGHNT, CDR2 YYREEE (reference sequence). This chain's CDR3 is CASSLIGWRRNTGELFF. In DNA form, the CDR3 reads TGTGCCAGCAGCTTAATCGGGTGGCGGAGAAACACCGGGGAGCTGTTTTTT. Full variable domain (rest looked up from reference TRBV5-4 and TRBJ2-2): ETGVTQSPTHLIKTRGQQVTLRCSSQSGHNTVSWYQQALGQGPQFIFQYYREEENGRGNFPPRFSGLQFPNYSSELNVNALELDDSALYLCASSLIGWRRNTGELFFGEGSRLTVL.

This clonotype showed up many times. This chain connects TRBV28 to TRBJ2-7, with 7 positions matching TRBD1. Trimming took 4 bases from V and 6 from J; bases not matched to a gene: 15. The CDR3 runs 16 residues. Germline CDR1 MDHEN, CDR2 SYDVKM. In nucleotides, the CDR3 is TGTGCCAGCAGTTCCCCAAAGACAGGGAGTCTGTCCGAGCAGTACTTC. Translation gives CASSSPKTGSLSEQYF.

This clonotype was counted between two and nine times. V gene TRBV27 combines with J gene TRBJ2-7, with D hard to call. The germline V gene has CDR1 MNHEY and CDR2 SMNVEV (reference sequence). Trimming left V 0 bases short and J 0 bases short, with 9 bases between. The CDR3 is 15 amino acids. CDR3 DNA sequence: TGTGCCAGCAGTTTATCCGGCCTGTTCTCCTACGAGCAGTACTTC. Translated: CASSLSGLFSYEQYF.

The chain uses TRBV6-1 and TRBJ2-1, with 8 positions matching TRBD2. V dropped 6 bases and J dropped 2; count of bases not matched to a gene: 6. The CDR3 contains 15 residues. CDR1 and CDR2 from the germline V gene are MNHNS and SASEGT. CDR3 nucleotide sequence: TGTGCCAGCAGACCTACTAGCGGACCCTACAATGAGCAGTTCTTC. Residues: CASRPTSGPYNEQFF.

Remarks on this clonotype: A much larger clone is a single base away; this may be a read error. This chain uses TRBV20-1 with TRBJ2-7; D is unclear. Germline-derived CDR1 and CDR2 are DFQATT and SNEGSKA (reference sequence). The CDR3 runs 12 residues. CDR3 DNA: TGCAGCGCTTCCCTAGTGGCCCACGAGCAGCACTTC. It specifies CSASLVAHEQHF.

This sequence joins TRBV14 and TRBJ2-1; 12 bases agree with TRBD2. The trim removed 2 bases at V and 8 bases at J, leaving 7 bases unmatched. CDR3 length: 16 amino acids. Germline V CDR1 and CDR2: SGHDN, FVKESK. CDR3 in DNA: TGTGCCAGCAGCCAAACTAGCGGGAGGTATTTCGATGAGCAGTTCTTC. This codes for CASSQTSGRYFDEQFF.

This clonotype showed up just a few times. The chain carries TRBV20-1 and TRBJ2-4; TRBD1 matches 7 bases. V lost 5 bases and J lost 9; bases outside the gene matches: 13. The CDR3 contains 14 residues. The germline CDR1 and CDR2 sequences are DFQATT and SNEGSKA (reference sequence). The CDR3: CSAPRPGGYTIQYF. Written as DNA, the CDR3 is TGCAGTGCTCCCCGGCCAGGGGGATATACCATTCAGTACTTC.

The genes are TRBV5-5 and TRBJ1-3, with D perhaps matching TRBD1 (5 bases). CDR3 length: 16 residues. V was trimmed by 1 base and J by 3 bases, leaving 14 bases between them. The germline CDR1 and CDR2 sequences are SGHKS and YYEKEE (reference sequence). Written as DNA, the CDR3 is TGTGCCAGCAGCTTGATGACAGTGGCCGGTGGAAACACCATATATTTT. It is translated as CASSLMTVAGGNTIYF.

This chain joins TRBV19 and TRBJ1-5, with D possibly matching TRBD1 (5 bases). This CDR3 has 14 residues. The V end was cut by 2 bases, the J end by 3 bases, with 8 bases between. Looked up from germline, CDR1 is LNHDA and CDR2 is SQIVND (reference sequence). The CDR3 loop is CASSIRQPNQPQHF. CDR3 DNA: TGTGCCAGTAGTATACGACAGCCCAATCAGCCCCAGCATTTT.

A remark on this clonotype: A much larger clone differs by one base, so this may be a read error. The genes are TRBV30 and TRBJ1-1; 9 bases align to TRBD1. Looked up from germline, CDR1 is GTSNPN and CDR2 is SVGIG (reference sequence). After removal of 3 bases from V and 6 bases from J, the junction contained 11 bases not matched to a gene. There are 15 residues in the CDR3. The CDR3 coding sequence is TGTGCCTGGAGCCAACTGACAGGGGGAGTATCTGAAGCTTTCTTT. It is translated as CAWSQLTGGVSEAFF.

In this sample, this clonotype turned up a few times. The V gene is TRBV6-5, the J gene TRBJ2-2; D may be TRBD1 (5 bases). Trimming removed 0 bases from V and 5 bases from J, with 13 bases in between. The CDR3 covers 16 residues. The germline V gene has CDR1 MNHEY and CDR2 SVGAGI. This CDR3 reads CASSYSLGQGTGELFF. The CDR3 bases are TGTGCCAGCAGTTACTCGCTAGGACAAGGGACCGGGGAGCTGTTTTTT.

The chain employs TRBV20-1 and TRBJ2-7; D gene ambiguous. Germline V CDR1 and CDR2: DFQATT, SNEGSKA (reference sequence). The CDR3 length is 12 residues. V lost 6 bases, J lost 3 bases, and 12 bases lay in between. CDR3 loop: CSAPTTNYEQYF. In nucleotides, the CDR3 is TGCAGTGCCCCCACCACCAACTACGAGCAGTACTTC.

The chain uses TRBV4-1 and TRBJ2-7; D is possibly TRBD1 (6 bases). Trimming shortened V by 2 bases and J by 3 bases, and 14 bases separated the two germline ends. CDR3 length equals 15 residues. The germline V gene encodes CDR1 MGHRA and CDR2 YSYEKL. This CDR3 is CASSQRFGTLYEQYF. The CDR3 region has the DNA TGCGCCAGCAGCCAAAGATTCGGGACACTCTACGAGCAGTACTTC.

This clonotype was counted many times. The chain employs TRBV2 and TRBJ1-1, with 10 bases matching TRBD1. The CDR3 extends over 15 amino acids. Germline CDR1 and CDR2: SNHLY and FYNNEI. Trimming at V came to 4 bases and at J to 7 bases, leaving 9 bases not matched to a gene. CDR3 in amino acids: CASSAGQGRIFEAFF. As DNA, the CDR3 is TGTGCCAGCAGTGCGGGACAGGGGCGCATATTTGAAGCTTTCTTT.